This T cell receptor beta chain was retrieved from a study of blood T cell repertoires in COVID-19. Clones were sequenced by immunoSEQ multiplex PCR, and TCRdb holds only the in-frame ones, with some missing. The table lists around 300,000 clones, about nine tenths of them singletons. A Seattle source enrolled patients during active infection and followed them longitudinally. Deletions cut 0 bases from V and 5 bases from J, with 22 bases between. The CDR3 totals 18 residues. CDR1 MGHRA and CDR2 YSYEKL come from the germline V gene. The V call is TRBV4-1, the J call TRBJ1-1; D might be TRBD1 (6 bases). The source is a woman in her 30s with COVID-19, enrolled during active disease. Material: peripheral blood. The CDR3 DNA reads TGCGCCAGCAGCCAAGAGTTTCTGAGGTTGAGGGACACTACTGAAGCTTTCTTT. The encoded protein is CASSQEFLRLRDTTEAFF.